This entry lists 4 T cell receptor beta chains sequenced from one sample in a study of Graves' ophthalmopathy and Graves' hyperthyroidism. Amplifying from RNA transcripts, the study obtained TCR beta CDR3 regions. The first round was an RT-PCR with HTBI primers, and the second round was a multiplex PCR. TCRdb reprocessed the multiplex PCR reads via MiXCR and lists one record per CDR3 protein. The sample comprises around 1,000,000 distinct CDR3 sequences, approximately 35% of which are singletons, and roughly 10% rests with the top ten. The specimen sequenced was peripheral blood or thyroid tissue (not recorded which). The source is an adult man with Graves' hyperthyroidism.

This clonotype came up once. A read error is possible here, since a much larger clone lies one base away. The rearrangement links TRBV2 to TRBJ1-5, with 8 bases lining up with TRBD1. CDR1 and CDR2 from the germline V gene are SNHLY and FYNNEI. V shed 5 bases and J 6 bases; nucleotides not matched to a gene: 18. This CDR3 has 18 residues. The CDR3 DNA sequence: TGTGCCAGCAGTTTAGACCGAGCCGGGACAGGTTTTTTTCAGCCCCAGCATTTT. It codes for CASSLDRAGTGFFQPQHF. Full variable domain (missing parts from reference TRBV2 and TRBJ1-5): EPEVTQTPSHQVTQMGQEVILRCVPISNHLYFYWYRQILGQKVEFLVSFYNNEISEKSEIFDDQFSVERPDGSNFTLKIRSTKLEDSAMYFCASSLDRAGTGFFQPQHFGDGTRLSIL.

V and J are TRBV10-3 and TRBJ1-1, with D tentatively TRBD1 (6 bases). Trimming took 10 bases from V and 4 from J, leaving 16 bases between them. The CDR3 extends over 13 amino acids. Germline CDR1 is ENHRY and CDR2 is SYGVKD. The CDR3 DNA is TGTGCCAGCAGAAGGACAGAGAGCACTGAAGCTTTCTTT. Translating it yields CASRRTESTEAFF.

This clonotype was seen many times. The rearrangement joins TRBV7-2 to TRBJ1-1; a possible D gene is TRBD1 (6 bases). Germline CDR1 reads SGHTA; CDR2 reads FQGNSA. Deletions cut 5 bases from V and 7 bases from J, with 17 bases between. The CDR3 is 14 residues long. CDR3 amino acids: CASSPHIRGGEAFF. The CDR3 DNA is TGTGCCAGCAGCCCTCACATCAGGGGCGGTGAAGCTTTCTTT.

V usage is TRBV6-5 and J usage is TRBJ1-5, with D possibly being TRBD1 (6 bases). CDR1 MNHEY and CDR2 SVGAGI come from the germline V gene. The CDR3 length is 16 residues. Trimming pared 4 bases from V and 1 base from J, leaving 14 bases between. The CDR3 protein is CASSLRGTPSNQPQHF. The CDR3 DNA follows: TGTGCCAGCAGTTTGAGGGGGACTCCAAGCAATCAGCCCCAGCATTTT.